The 29 T cell receptor beta chains below come from one sample, sequenced in a study of CD8 T cells in Susac syndrome. An input of about 0.5 to 1 ug of RNA was subjected to reverse transcription using random hexamers. TCRdb fed the immunoSEQ multiplex PCR reads into MiXCR, producing one record per CDR3 protein. The data contain fewer than 300,000 distinct CDR3 sequences, about 88% of them singletons. Sequencing used CD8+ T cells from PBMCs. These receptor sequences come from a human donor with multiple sclerosis.

V usage is TRBV6-2 or TRBV6-3 and J usage is TRBJ1-1; 8 nucleotides align to TRBD1. Germline V CDR1 and CDR2: MNHEY, SVGEGT. Unmatched junction bases numbered 12, after V lost 7 bases and J lost 8 bases. CDR3 length: 14 amino acids. The CDR3 DNA sequence: TGTGCCAGCATCCGGGGGACAGGAGCGGGGGAAGCTTTCTTT. As protein: CASIRGTGAGEAFF.

This chain connects TRBV28 to TRBJ2-1, with TRBD2 matching 13 bases. The V gene's germline CDR1 is MDHEN and CDR2 SYDVKM. The CDR3 is made up of 15 amino acids. The V and J ends lost 6 bases and 8 bases, in that order; junction bases with no gene match: 7. The CDR3 DNA is TGTGCCAGCAGCCAACTAGCGGGAGGGATCTATGAGCAGTTCTTC. This codes for CASSQLAGGIYEQFF.

This clonotype was seen only a few times. This chain links TRBV4-2 with TRBJ2-7, with D unresolved. V lost 5 bases to trimming and J lost 2 bases, with 16 bases between them. The germline CDR1 and CDR2 sequences are LGHNA and YNFKEQ. This CDR3 comprises 15 residues. The CDR3 DNA sequence: TGTGCCAGCAGCAGTCTCGGGCAGAAAGCCTACGAGCAGTACTTC. This encodes CASSSLGQKAYEQYF.

The rearrangement links TRBV30 to TRBJ2-7; 9 bases are shared with TRBD1. Trimming removed 7 bases from V and 4 bases from J; junction bases left unmatched: 8. This CDR3 comprises 13 residues. CDR1 GTSNPN and CDR2 SVGIG come from the germline V gene (reference sequence). This chain's CDR3 is CALHWDRDYEQYF. The CDR3 DNA reads TGTGCCTTGCACTGGGACAGGGATTACGAGCAGTACTTC.

A note on this clonotype: The junction departs from the called germline gene at one end, perhaps through a read error. V gene TRBV7-7 combines with J gene TRBJ2-2; 9 bases agree with TRBD2. CDR3 size: 16 residues. Germline-derived CDR1 and CDR2 are SSHAT and FNYEAQ (reference sequence). The CDR3 DNA reads as TGTGCTAGCAGCTTTAGGACTAGCGCGAACACCGGGGAGCTGTTTTTT. As protein: CASSFRTSANTGELFF.

The chain combines TRBV6-1 with TRBJ1-5; 10 bases agree with TRBD1. Per the germline V gene, CDR1 is MNHNS and CDR2 is SASEGT. V lost 5 bases, J lost 3 bases, and 4 bases stayed unmatched. CDR3 length equals 15 residues. CDR3 sequence (DNA): TGTGCCAGCAGTCGGGACAGGGGAAACAATCAGCCCCAGCATTTT. Translated: CASSRDRGNNQPQHF.

The chain has TRBV3-1 and TRBJ2-1; D is perhaps TRBD1 or TRBD2 (5 bases each). Germline CDR1 and CDR2: LGHDT and YNNKEL (reference sequence). V dropped 1 base and J dropped 0 bases, with 13 bases sitting between them. The CDR3 runs to 17 residues. CDR3 nucleotides: TGTGCCAGCAGCCAAGGGGGCCCGGGGAGCTCCTACAATGAGCAGTTCTTC. Residues: CASSQGGPGSSYNEQFF.

The chain combines TRBV12-3 or TRBV12-4 with TRBJ2-3; D is unclear. V shed 4 bases and J shed 2 bases, with 10 bases lying between them. This CDR3 spans 14 amino acids. Here the CDR3 reads CASSSSRVTDTQYF. DNA for the CDR3: TGTGCCAGCAGTTCCTCCAGAGTCACAGATACGCAGTATTTT.

The J gene is TRBJ1-5, the V gene TRBV12-3 or TRBV12-4; D is unclear. V dropped 2 bases and J dropped 5 bases, with 10 bases sitting between them. This CDR3 has 14 residues. The CDR3 DNA sequence: TGTGCCAGCAGTTTAAGTCAGCGTGATCAGCCCCAGCATTTT. Protein product: CASSLSQRDQPQHF.

The chain joins TRBV2 to TRBJ2-3; D ambiguous. CDR1 is SNHLY and CDR2 is FYNNEI in the germline V gene. V lost 7 bases to trimming and J lost 8 bases, with 7 bases between them. The CDR3 extends over 10 amino acids. The CDR3 reads CASMGGTQYF. As DNA, the CDR3 is TGTGCCAGCATGGGCGGTACGCAGTATTTT.

This clonotype was seen a handful of times. CDR3 DNA sequence: TGTGCCAGCTCCCAAGTTCTAGAAGGGGTCATTTACGAGCAGTACTTC. Translated: CASSQVLEGVIYEQYF. The chain is built from TRBV18 and TRBJ2-7; maybe TRBD1 (5 bases). The CDR3 totals 16 residues. V dropped 6 bases and J dropped 4 bases, with 22 bases sitting between them. Per the germline V gene, CDR1 is KGHSH and CDR2 is LQKENI. Complete variable domain (other parts from reference TRBV18 and TRBJ2-7): NAGVMQNPRHLVRRRGQEARLRCSPMKGHSHVYWYRQLPEEGLKFMVYLQKENIIDESGMPKERFSAEFPKEGPSILRIQQVVRGDSAAYFCASSQVLEGVIYEQYFGPGTRLTVT.

The chain recombines TRBV28 with TRBJ1-1; D uncertain. V was pared by 7 bases and J by 3 bases, with 9 bases between. Germline CDR1 reads MDHEN; CDR2 reads SYDVKM. The CDR3 runs to 12 residues. CDR3 amino acids: CASTRHHTEAFF. The CDR3 DNA reads TGTGCCAGCACCCGACATCACACTGAAGCTTTCTTT.

The V gene is TRBV7-9, the J gene TRBJ2-7, with 12 bases identical to TRBD1. J was trimmed by 5 bases and V by 6 bases; bases with no gene match: 8. The CDR3 length is 15 residues. CDR1 is SEHNR and CDR2 is FQNEAQ in the germline V gene (reference sequence). The CDR3 region is CASRKGDRGLHEQYF. DNA for the CDR3: TGTGCCAGCAGGAAAGGGGACAGGGGGCTACACGAGCAGTACTTC. The variable domain in full, with the rest retrieved from reference TRBV7-9 and TRBJ2-7, is DTGVSQNPRHKITKRGQNVTFRCDPISEHNRLYWYRQTLGQGPEFLTYFQNEAQLEKSRLLSDRFSAERPKGSFSTLEIQRTEQGDSAMYLCASRKGDRGLHEQYFGPGTRLTVT.

The J gene is TRBJ1-1, the V gene TRBV2; D is undetermined. The CDR3 spans 17 residues. Germline loops: CDR1 SNHLY, CDR2 FYNNEI. V lost 5 bases, J lost 1 base, and 20 bases lay in between. The CDR3 DNA reads as TGTGCCAGCAGTATAATCAACCCCTCTACATCGAACACTGAAGCTTTCTTT. Its translation is CASSIINPSTSNTEAFF.

The chain recombines TRBV30 with TRBJ2-3; the D gene could be TRBD1 or TRBD2 (5 bases each). Germline V gene lookup returns CDR1 GTSNPN and CDR2 SVGIG (reference sequence). V dropped 1 base and J dropped 0 bases, with 17 bases sitting between them. The CDR3 is made up of 17 amino acids. Here the CDR3 DNA reads TGTGCCTGGAGTGGGCCCGGAGGATCAGGGAGCACAGATACGCAGTATTTT. Protein: CAWSGPGGSGSTDTQYF.

This chain joins TRBV5-4 and TRBJ1-4; D may be TRBD1 (5 bases). The CDR3 has 14 residues. Germline V gene sequence: CDR1 SGHNT, CDR2 YYREEE (reference sequence). The V end lost 4 bases, the J end lost 6 bases, and 13 bases lay between the germline ends. The CDR3 nucleotides read TGTGCCAGCAGCCGGGACGGCGATCATGAAAAACTGTTTTTT. Its translation is CASSRDGDHEKLFF. Variable domain in full (rest from reference TRBV5-4 and TRBJ1-4): ETGVTQSPTHLIKTRGQQVTLRCSSQSGHNTVSWYQQALGQGPQFIFQYYREEENGRGNFPPRFSGLQFPNYSSELNVNALELDDSALYLCASSRDGDHEKLFFGSGTQLSVL.

The table lists this clonotype with a few counts. The gene calls are TRBV2 and TRBJ2-7; D unresolved. The V end was cut by 3 bases, the J end by 6 bases, with 12 bases between. The CDR3 has 13 residues. Germline V CDR1 and CDR2: SNHLY, FYNNEI. The CDR3 reads CASSDRIGAEQYF. As DNA, the CDR3 is TGTGCCAGCAGTGATAGGATCGGCGCCGAGCAGTACTTC. Together with reference TRBV2 and TRBJ2-7, the CDR3 gives the full variable domain: EPEVTQTPSHQVTQMGQEVILRCVPISNHLYFYWYRQILGQKVEFLVSFYNNEISEKSEIFDDQFSVERPDGSNFTLKIRSTKLEDSAMYFCASSDRIGAEQYFGPGTRLTVT.

The chain carries TRBV10-3 and TRBJ2-1, with D possibly being TRBD2 (6 bases). This CDR3 is 15 amino acids long. Between the trimmed V and J ends, which lost 2 bases and 0 bases, there was a span of 8 bases. From germline, CDR1 is ENHRY and CDR2 SYGVKD. In nucleotides, the CDR3 is TGTGCCATCAGTGAGGCGGGGAGCTCCTACAATGAGCAGTTCTTC. Translated, it gives CAISEAGSSYNEQFF.

The genes are TRBV29-1 and TRBJ2-7, with 9 bases identical to TRBD2. CDR3 size: 13 residues. Germline V lookup: CDR1 SQVTM, CDR2 ANQGSEA. After removal of 5 bases from V and 5 bases from J, the junction contained 7 bases not matched to a gene. The CDR3, as DNA: TGCAGCGTTAGGCGGGAGGGCCCCCACGAGCAGTACTTC. It translates to CSVRREGPHEQYF.

This clonotype has just one count. This chain connects TRBV20-1 to TRBJ2-1, with 11 bases lining up with TRBD2. V gave up 3 bases and J gave up 3 bases; unmatched junction bases: 13. Germline-derived CDR1 and CDR2 are DFQATT and SNEGSKA (reference sequence). This CDR3 is built from 18 residues. CDR3: CSASSLLLLAGVYNEQFF. The CDR3 DNA sequence: TGCAGTGCTAGTTCTCTCCTTTTACTAGCGGGAGTCTACAATGAGCAGTTCTTC.

This clonotype was seen once. The V and J genes are TRBV20-1 and TRBJ2-5, with D perhaps matching TRBD2 (6 bases). The germline V gene encodes CDR1 DFQATT and CDR2 SNEGSKA (reference sequence). The CDR3 totals 12 residues. The ends were cut back, 3 bases at V and 5 bases at J, with 10 bases in the middle. CDR3 sequence: CSASGSGETQYF. As DNA, the CDR3 is TGCAGTGCTAGCGGGAGCGGGGAGACCCAGTACTTC.

The rearrangement joins TRBV7-3 to TRBJ2-1; either TRBD1 or TRBD2 may fit D (5 bases each). Between the trimmed V and J ends, which lost 2 bases and 6 bases, there was a span of 14 bases. The CDR3 length is 15 residues. Germline-derived CDR1 and CDR2 are SGHTA and FQGTGA. The CDR3 loop is CASSLVGGVGNEQFF. The CDR3 nucleotides read TGTGCCAGCAGCTTAGTTGGGGGAGTGGGCAATGAGCAGTTCTTC.

The genes are TRBV14 and TRBJ2-7; 10 nucleotides line up with TRBD2. CDR1 and CDR2 (germline): SGHDN, FVKESK. V trimming: 1 base; J trimming: 3 bases; junction bases outside the gene matches: 6. This CDR3 spans 16 amino acids. CDR3 residues: CASSQGAASGSYEQYF. In DNA form, the CDR3 reads TGTGCCAGCAGCCAAGGTGCGGCTAGCGGGAGCTACGAGCAGTACTTC.

The chain uses TRBV28 and TRBJ2-1; a possible D gene is TRBD1 (6 bases). Germline V CDR1 and CDR2: MDHEN, SYDVKM. There are 15 residues in the CDR3. V was shortened by 9 bases and J by 4 bases, with 19 bases between the two germline ends. Here the CDR3 reads CASTLTGTSYNEQFF. The CDR3 region has the DNA TGTGCCAGTACGCTTACCGGGACATCTTACAATGAGCAGTTCTTC.

The chain combines TRBV23-1 with TRBJ1-5, with D maybe TRBD1 (6 bases). TRBV23-1 is an ORF for which the function is uncertain. CDR3 length: 16 amino acids. Trimming cost V 6 bases and J 3 bases, with 18 bases left between them. The CDR3 nucleotides are TGCGCCAGCAGGAACAGGGAACCGATTAACAATCAGCCCCAGCATTTT. It encodes CASRNREPINNQPQHF.

The chain combines TRBV3-1 with TRBJ2-1; TRBD2 matches at 12 bases. CDR1 LGHDT and CDR2 YNNKEL come from the germline V gene (reference sequence). V was clipped by 3 bases and J by 4 bases; unmatched bases: 7. The CDR3 runs to 17 residues. DNA of the CDR3: TGTGCCAGCAGCCAGACGGGACTAGCGGGTCCATACAATGAGCAGTTCTTC. It yields the protein CASSQTGLAGPYNEQFF.

This chain links TRBV2 with TRBJ2-2, with TRBD1 identical over 7 bases. Trimming cost V 6 bases and J 0 bases; bases outside gene matches: 7. CDR1 and CDR2 from the germline V gene are SNHLY and FYNNEI. The CDR3 has 16 amino acids. The CDR3 DNA is TGTGCCAGCAGCAATGACAGGGAATCGAACACCGGGGAGCTGTTTTTT. Its protein is CASSNDRESNTGELFF.

The chain carries TRBV15 and TRBJ1-5; TRBD1 might be the D (6 bases). The CDR3 is 16 amino acids. The germline V and J ends were trimmed by 8 bases and 0 bases, with 17 bases remaining between them. Germline CDR1 reads LNHNV; CDR2 reads YYDKDF (reference sequence). CDR3 sequence reads: CATRTREQGSNQPQHF. CDR3 coding DNA: TGTGCCACCCGAACCCGCGAACAGGGTAGCAATCAGCCCCAGCATTTT. Supplemented by reference TRBV15 and TRBJ1-5, the full variable domain reads DAMVIQNPRYQVTQFGKPVTLSCSQTLNHNVMYWYQQKSSQAPKLLFHYYDKDFNNEADTPDNFQSRRPNTSFCFLDIRSPGLGDTAMYLCATRTREQGSNQPQHFGDGTRLSIL.

V is TRBV5-1 and J is TRBJ1-1, with 8 bases fitting TRBD1. The length of the CDR3 is 15 residues. Germline V lookup: CDR1 SGHRS, CDR2 YFSETQ. The V segment lost 4 bases and the J segment 3 bases; nucleotides outside the gene matches: 8. CDR3 loop: CASSKQQGVDTEAFF. Here the CDR3 DNA reads TGCGCCAGCAGCAAACAACAGGGGGTTGACACTGAAGCTTTCTTT.